These T cell receptor beta chains were read from a single sample in a study of shared clonotypes between healthy human individuals. Generated by immunoSEQ multiplex PCR, the TCRdb table keeps only in-frame clones and is missing some. The table shows around 1.6 million clones, with 98% occurring only once. The sequenced sample consisted of naive CD4+ T cells sorted from blood. These receptors all come from a man aged 25-45 years in good health. Each CDR3 is given without its conserved first and last residue. The order of the fields is V gene, CDR3 protein.

TRBV28 ASSRTSGSLGETQY
TRBV28 ASSLRGVETQY
TRBV19 ASSTVGQREAF
TRBV7-8 ASSSRQGGDTQY
TRBV2 ASSDWDGTRGYT
TRBV5-1 ASSLGTSGSTDTQY
TRBV7-9 ASSRGTGGNQPQH
TRBV5-1 ASSLGQLTSGNTIY
TRBV18 ASSWVAGDTLDTQY
TRBV15 ATSREQAFNQPQH
TRBV7-9 ASSLAWAENEQF
TRBV15 ATSRGGDGGDTQY
TRBV7-9 ASSLYIAGVTEAF
TRBV5-6 ASSLEQEGAF
TRBV4-2 ASSQPEGAVQF
TRBV15 ATSRGIQETQY
TRBV28 ASSTGGAGYNEQF
TRBV7-8 ASSLGQNYGYT
TRBV11-2 ASSPAGGRPDTQY
TRBV19 ASSSGNWLYQPQH
TRBV7-2 ASSPEPGQRGEQY
TRBV18 ASSIGTGMANEKLF
TRBV29-1 SVRRGRGLGRLFTDTQY
TRBV6-1 ASAKERSSYEQY
TRBV9 ASSVAPGTSGDLANVLT
TRBV4-3 ASSPRQGDEKLF
TRBV2 ASRAGQGNPVGEQY
TRBV7-6 ASSVGIPPRGGYNEQF
TRBV2 ASRAREGPYEQY
TRBV10-2 ASSENLGRVNEQF
TRBV5-1 ASSLFSGANVLT
TRBV18 ASSPSRTSGRSSGANVLT
TRBV25-1 ASSDPASSGNTIY
TRBV5-1 ASSLTGPIQY
TRBV27 ASSPKMGGLRQF
TRBV5-4 ASSPGLAGSTGELF
TRBV7-6 ASSLAGDGYEQY
TRBV19 ASSIVMGLAGGLYNEQF
TRBV5-4 ASSKTGVLGNIQY
TRBV19 ASSIVGGTGELF
TRBV10-3 ATFSTSGNNEQF
TRBV18 ASSPIQGAKNIQY
TRBV9 ASKWRAYLDTQY
TRBV25-1 ASSELSKTGSREQY
TRBV25-1 ASSEMPGTMGYNEQF